The clone carrying this TCR beta chain was observed a handful of times. The sample is drawn from a study of OX40 agonist ivuxolimab in advanced cancers. The method was immunoSEQ multiplex PCR; TCRdb's version includes in-frame clones alone and lacks a portion of them. The sample lists 95,000 to 150,000 clones; 85% to 95% were seen once. CDR1 LNHDA and CDR2 SQIVND come from the germline V gene (reference sequence). The V end was cut by 5 bases, the J end by 0 bases, with 13 bases between. The CDR3 totals 16 residues. The chain couples TRBV19 to TRBJ2-2; possibly TRBD1 or TRBD2 for D (5 bases each). The source material was CD4+ or CD8+ T cells sorted from blood, sampled in a trial of the OX40 agonist ivuxolimab. This clonotype was obtained from an adult with an advanced solid tumor such as melanoma, head and neck, liver or kidney cancer. The CDR3 region has the DNA TGTGCCAGTAGTGGGTTCGGGGCCGCGAACACCGGGGAGCTGTTTTTT. Translated, it gives CASSGFGAANTGELFF.